This TCR beta chain is from a study of T cells in Graves' hyperthyroidism and ophthalmopathy. Study-wide background: Peripheral blood was collected at initial diagnosis, before any treatment.

Those with hyperthyroidism were 18 to 65 years old, newly diagnosed, and ill for under 2 months. Ten or more counts support this clonotype. What it binds is unknown. Amplified regions were TCR beta CDR3 sequences from RNA transcripts. RT-PCR in the first round (using the HTBI primer set) targeted the TCR CDR3. TCRdb fed the multiplex PCR reads into MiXCR, producing one record per CDR3 protein. The sample lists 540,000 or so distinct CDR3 sequences, around a sixth occurring once. The study, taken as a whole, reports: Blood shared most expanded thyroid clonotypes above 0.001.

CDR1 is MDHEN, CDR2 SYDVKM, per germline. The V gene end was trimmed by 5 bases and the J gene end by 2 bases; junction bases not matched to a gene: 22. CDR3 length: 20 residues. Sequencing was done on a sample of blood. The chain links TRBV28 to TRBJ2-3; 7 positions agree with TRBD2. The sequence derives from a woman aged 25 to 45 with Graves' hyperthyroidism. The CDR3 DNA sequence: TGTGCCAGCAGTCCCCGGGAGGTAGCGGGCACTATACATTCCACAGATACGCAGTATTTT. Translating gives CASSPREVAGTIHSTDTQYF.